This paragraph reports one T cell receptor beta chain. The sample comes from a study of blood T cell repertoires in COVID-19. The study recruited people aged roughly 18 to 89 years across approximately 23 US areas. Participants reported their clinical history, and cohort assignment relied on those reports. Exposed study participants had met a COVID-19 case within 2 weeks before entry. The CDR3 totals 15 residues. V lost 4 bases, J lost 5 bases, and 10 bases stayed unmatched. The germline gives CDR1 LGHDT, CDR2 YNNKEL (reference sequence). Source study methods: Estimated nucleated cell counts came from reference gene primer amplification. Only in-frame clones appear in the TCRdb table, and some are missing; sequencing was by immunoSEQ multiplex PCR. That table furnishes V, J and clone size, whereas the DNA furnished D and trimming. The sample records 320,000 or so clones, 85% being singletons.

The source is a woman aged 25 to 39 who had been exposed to COVID-19. Input material: PBMCs or T cells enriched from blood (not recorded which). V is TRBV3-1 (or the pseudogene TRBV3-2) and J is TRBJ1-2; 7 bases agree with TRBD1. The CDR3: CASSRAGTEDYGYTF. CDR3 DNA: TGTGCCAGCAGCCGCGCCGGGACAGAAGATTATGGCTACACCTTC.